The 21 T cell receptor beta chains reported below all come from one sample, sequenced in a study of T cell repertoires in cytomegalovirus infection. MiXCR, applied by TCRdb to the reads, yields one record per CDR3 protein. The sample records 600,000 to 800,000 distinct CDR3 sequences, more than 20% being singletons. Sample: CD8+ T cells from PBMCs. The receptors here all came from a human donor in good health (CMV status not recorded). Some clones in this sample may be carry-over from other donors' samples.

This clonotype was counted only a few times. V gene TRBV6-6 combines with J gene TRBJ1-1; TRBD1 matches at 8 bases. The CDR3 extends over 15 amino acids. Germline V gene sequence: CDR1 MNHNY, CDR2 SVGAGI (reference sequence). J was trimmed by 6 bases and V by 2 bases; bases with no gene match: 8. CDR3 region: CASSYPGGPGAEAFF. The CDR3 coding sequence is TGTGCCAGCAGTTACCCAGGGGGCCCCGGCGCTGAAGCTTTCTTT.

The V and J genes are TRBV10-3 and TRBJ1-1, with 7 positions matching TRBD1. Unmatched junction bases numbered 5, after V lost 3 bases and J lost 4 bases. The CDR3 is 14 residues long. Germline V gives CDR1 ENHRY, CDR2 SYGVKD. Here the CDR3 DNA reads TGTGCCATCAGTGACGAACAGGGGATCACTGAAGCTTTCTTT. Translation gives CAISDEQGITEAFF.

Concerning this clonotype: A read error may account for a junction end that differs from germline. The chain has TRBV28 and TRBJ1-5, with no clear D. The CDR3 loop spans 17 amino acids. Per germline, CDR1 MDHEN and CDR2 SYDVKM. CDR3 loop: CANSFPWTKGSGQPQHF. The CDR3 bases are TGTGCCAACAGTTTCCCCTGGACTAAAGGGTCGGGTCAGCCCCAGCATTTT.

This chain uses TRBV10-3 with TRBJ2-3, with 8 nucleotides matching TRBD1. The V gene end was trimmed by 3 bases and the J gene end by 1 base; junction bases not matched to a gene: 18. This CDR3 has 20 amino acids. CDR1 and CDR2 (germline): ENHRY, SYGVKD. DNA of the CDR3: TGTGCCATCAGTGATTACGTGGAAACGGACAGGGCATTGGGCACAGATACGCAGTATTTT. It encodes CAISDYVETDRALGTDTQYF.

This CDR3 reads CSVEDGGSSHQQYV. The CDR3 DNA reads TGCAGCGTTGAAGACGGCGGGAGCTCCCACCAGCAGTACGTC. The chain links TRBV29-1 to TRBJ2-7; the match to TRBD2 covers 7 bases. The germline gives CDR1 SQVTM, CDR2 ANQGSEA. V lost 0 bases, J lost 8 bases, and 10 bases stayed unmatched. This CDR3 has 14 residues.

This clonotype was found many times. This chain uses TRBV7-6 with TRBJ2-1, with TRBD1 identical over 9 bases. CDR3 length: 17 amino acids. Germline V lookup: CDR1 SGHVS, CDR2 FNYEAQ. V trimming: 2 bases; J trimming: 2 bases; junction bases outside the gene matches: 7. The CDR3 sequence is CASSLYETGGAYNEQFF. The DNA for the CDR3 is TGTGCCAGCAGCTTATACGAGACAGGGGGAGCCTACAATGAGCAGTTCTTC.

J is TRBJ2-3 and V is TRBV7-9, with TRBD1 identical over 7 bases. The V and J ends lost 7 bases and 3 bases, in that order; junction bases with no gene match: 13. The CDR3 covers 16 residues. CDR1 SEHNR and CDR2 FQNEAQ come from the germline V gene (reference sequence). CDR3 sequence reads: CASNQETGTVTDTQYF. The CDR3 bases are TGTGCCAGCAACCAAGAGACAGGGACGGTGACAGATACGCAGTATTTT.

This clonotype was counted between two and nine times. V is TRBV13 and J is TRBJ2-1, with a tentative D call TRBD1 (5 bases). Germline CDR1 PRHDT, CDR2 FYEKMQ (reference sequence). The length of the CDR3 is 12 residues. Trimming shortened V by 4 bases and J by 12 bases, and 13 bases separated the two germline ends. In nucleotides, the CDR3 is TGTGCCAGCAGCTCCAACCGTAGGGGGCAGTTCTTC. This codes for CASSSNRRGQFF.

This clonotype was counted between two and nine times. The chain combines TRBV6-6 with TRBJ2-7; D may be TRBD2 (5 bases). The CDR3 has 13 amino acids. Looked up from germline, CDR1 is MNHNY and CDR2 is SVGAGI (reference sequence). V lost 7 bases to trimming and J lost 2 bases, with 12 bases between them. The DNA for the CDR3 is TGTGCCAGCACGTTCGGGAAAGCCTACGAGCAGTACTTC. It specifies CASTFGKAYEQYF.

This clonotype was seen only a few times. This chain joins TRBV4-2 and TRBJ1-6; no reliable D call. V lost 3 bases, J lost 7 bases, and 25 bases lay in between. Per the germline V gene, CDR1 is LGHNA and CDR2 is YNFKEQ. This CDR3 is 19 amino acids long. DNA for the CDR3: TGTGCCAGCAGCCACGCCGGCGGAGGGAGGAGGTTCAACAATTCACCCCTCCACTTT. Translated: CASSHAGGGRRFNNSPLHF.

Only a few counts were recorded for this clonotype. V usage is TRBV7-9 and J usage is TRBJ2-5, with 8 bases matching TRBD2. The CDR3 covers 17 residues. Germline V gene sequence: CDR1 SEHNR, CDR2 FQNEAQ (reference sequence). Germline trimming cut 7 bases from V and 2 bases from J; bases unmatched to any gene: 15. The CDR3 sequence: CASMTGGGHFLQETQYF. In DNA, the CDR3 is TGTGCCAGCATGACTGGCGGGGGGCATTTCTTACAAGAGACCCAGTACTTC.

The chain joins TRBV20-1 to TRBJ2-1, with 9 bases that match TRBD1. Unmatched junction bases numbered 9, after V lost 5 bases and J lost 4 bases. The CDR3 has 15 residues. Germline CDR1 DFQATT, CDR2 SNEGSKA (reference sequence). This CDR3 reads CSAPPDRGFYNEQFF. Written as DNA, the CDR3 is TGCAGTGCTCCCCCAGACAGGGGGTTTTACAATGAGCAGTTCTTC.

The rearrangement joins TRBV7-3 to TRBJ2-3; D is unresolved. In germline, CDR1 is SGHTA, CDR2 FQGTGA. Trimming took 3 bases from V and 6 from J, leaving 10 bases between them. The CDR3 extends over 13 amino acids. The CDR3 DNA is TGTGCCAGCAGCTTGAGAGCGAGCGATACGCAGTATTTT. Its protein is CASSLRASDTQYF.

This clonotype was recorded many times. The chain links TRBV5-6 to TRBJ2-6; D is unclear. Trimming pared 3 bases from V and 0 bases from J, leaving 10 bases between. The CDR3 sequence is 16 residues long. Germline lookup yields CDR1 SGHDT and CDR2 YYEEEE. CDR3 in amino acids: CASSSGSGSGANVLTF. In DNA, the CDR3 is TGTGCCAGCAGCTCCGGGTCGGGCTCTGGGGCCAACGTCCTGACTTTC.

This clonotype was recorded many times. The V and J genes are TRBV7-9 and TRBJ2-1; D may be TRBD2 (6 bases). The V end was cut by 3 bases, the J end by 4 bases, with 16 bases between. The CDR3 has 16 residues. Per the germline V gene, CDR1 is SEHNR and CDR2 is FQNEAQ (reference sequence). CDR3 sequence (DNA): TGTGCCAGCAGCTTTCCTAGGGAGGACCCTTACAATGAGCAGTTCTTC. It codes for CASSFPREDPYNEQFF.

The table lists this clonotype with a few counts. J is TRBJ2-7 and V is TRBV6-2 or TRBV6-3, with D perhaps matching TRBD1 or TRBD2 (5 bases each). There are 14 residues in the CDR3. Germline lookup yields CDR1 MNHEY and CDR2 SVGEGT. V was pared by 5 bases and J by 3 bases, with 14 bases between. Here the CDR3 reads CASSHGTDLYEQYV. DNA of the CDR3: TGTGCCAGCAGTCACGGGACGGACCTCTACGAGCAGTACGTC.

This clonotype showed up just a few times. This chain connects TRBV29-1 to TRBJ2-3; D is unclear. The CDR3 covers 12 residues. Trimming removed 6 bases at V and 5 bases at J, with 12 bases between. Germline V gene data show CDR1 as SQVTM and CDR2 as ANQGSEA. CDR3 nucleotide sequence: TGCAGCGTCTCTCCCGCCGGAGATACGCAGTATTTT. It yields the protein CSVSPAGDTQYF.

The chain recombines TRBV19 with TRBJ2-2, with 7 bases identical to TRBD1. This CDR3 region has 15 residues. Germline lookup yields CDR1 LNHDA and CDR2 SQIVND (reference sequence). V lost 6 bases and J lost 1; bases outside the gene matches: 5. The CDR3 coding sequence is TGTGCCAGTAGAGAGGGGGCCGTGAACACCGGGGAGCTGTTTTTT. It is translated as CASREGAVNTGELFF.

The J gene is TRBJ2-3, the V gene TRBV7-3; TRBD2 matches at 14 bases. The CDR3 totals 18 residues. The germline CDR1 and CDR2 sequences are SGHTA and FQGTGA. V lost 5 bases, J lost 4 bases, and 11 bases stayed unmatched. The CDR3 coding sequence is TGTGCCAGCAGCCCCCAGCCCGGACTAGCGGGGGGAGCAGATACGCAGTATTTT. Amino acid sequence: CASSPQPGLAGGADTQYF.

This clonotype was counted at least ten times. The rearrangement uses TRBV6-6 and TRBJ2-1; D uncertain. Trimming cost V 6 bases and J 8 bases, with 17 bases left between them. Germline-derived CDR1 and CDR2 are MNHNY and SVGAGI (reference sequence). This CDR3 is 14 amino acids long. CDR3 in amino acids: CASSPSAGTDEQFF. The CDR3 DNA reads TGTGCCAGCAGCCCTTCGGCCGGAACGGATGAGCAGTTCTTC.

The V and J genes are TRBV2 and TRBJ2-1, with 8 bases that match TRBD2. This CDR3 is 20 amino acids long. Trimming cost V 6 bases and J 0 bases; bases outside gene matches: 19. Germline loops: CDR1 SNHLY, CDR2 FYNNEI. CDR3 in amino acids: CASRPPRGGGEISSYNEQFF. DNA for the CDR3: TGTGCCAGCAGGCCCCCCCGGGGGGGCGGGGAGATAAGCTCCTACAATGAGCAGTTCTTC.